One and the same sample provided the 9 T cell receptor beta chains below, sequenced in a study of blood T cell repertoires in COVID-19. The method was immunoSEQ multiplex PCR; TCRdb's version includes in-frame clones alone and lacks a portion of them. The repertoire holds over 150,000 clones, with around 84% as singletons. Input material: PBMCs or T cells enriched from blood (not recorded which). All receptors derive from a woman aged 30 to 39 who had recovered from COVID-19.

V and J are TRBV13 and TRBJ2-7; 13 nucleotides match TRBD2. CDR3 length: 17 residues. Germline loops: CDR1 PRHDT, CDR2 FYEKMQ (reference sequence). Trimming took 3 bases from V and 2 from J; bases not matched to a gene: 7. The CDR3 nucleotides are TGTGCCAGCAGCTTGGACGTCGGACTAGCGGGGGCCTACGAGCAGTACTTC. Translation: CASSLDVGLAGAYEQYF.

The gene calls are TRBV5-8 and TRBJ2-1, with 8 bases fitting TRBD2. The CDR3 sequence is 16 residues long. CDR1 and CDR2 (germline): SGHTS, YDEGEE. The V and J ends lost 4 bases and 1 base, in that order; junction bases with no gene match: 7. The CDR3 region is CASSRPGTRSYNEQFF. The CDR3 nucleotides are TGTGCCAGCAGCCGTCCCGGGACTAGATCCTACAATGAGCAGTTCTTC.

The chain uses TRBV14 and TRBJ1-1, with D perhaps TRBD1 (6 bases). CDR1 is SGHDN, CDR2 FVKESK, per germline. The CDR3 has 13 amino acids. V was clipped by 1 base and J by 9 bases, with 12 bases between them. CDR3 sequence (DNA): TGTGCCAGCAGCCAAGTACAGGGCAGGCAAGCTTTCTTT. Its translation: CASSQVQGRQAFF.

V usage is TRBV4-1 and J usage is TRBJ2-1, with 10 positions matching TRBD2. The CDR3 totals 16 residues. V shed 3 bases, J shed 0 bases, and the junction held 2 bases outside the gene matches. Germline lookup yields CDR1 MGHRA and CDR2 YSYEKL. Written as DNA, the CDR3 is TGCGCCAGCAGCCATAGCGGGAGGAGCTCCTACAATGAGCAGTTCTTC. Amino acids: CASSHSGRSSYNEQFF.

Details on this clone: Compared with germline, one end of the junction differs, possibly owing to a read error. This chain links TRBV18 with TRBJ1-2; TRBD1 matches 7 bases. Germline V gene sequence: CDR1 KGHSH, CDR2 LQKENI. CDR3 size: 14 residues. The DNA of the CDR3 is TGTGCCAGCTCACCACGGGACAGCCTGGGCGAACAAGAATTC. Residues: CASSPRDSLGEQEF.

The chain recombines TRBV28 with TRBJ1-6; 10 bases are a match to TRBD1. V lost 1 base to trimming and J lost 8 bases; unmatched junction nucleotides: 2. Germline loops: CDR1 MDHEN, CDR2 SYDVKM. The CDR3 contains 15 residues. The CDR3 protein is CASSLSGTGDSPLHF. CDR3 nucleotides: TGTGCCAGCAGTTTATCCGGGACAGGGGATTCACCCCTCCACTTT.

The V and J genes are TRBV28 and TRBJ2-7; D unresolved. The V gene's germline CDR1 is MDHEN and CDR2 SYDVKM. Trimming removed 3 bases from V and 2 bases from J, with 17 bases in between. The CDR3 runs 16 residues. The CDR3 loop is CASSLVRGSSTYEQYF. CDR3 DNA sequence: TGTGCCAGCAGTTTGGTTAGAGGATCAAGCACCTACGAGCAGTACTTC.

This clone was observed a single time. This chain joins TRBV7-2 and TRBJ1-1, with 8 bases that match TRBD1. CDR1 is SGHTA, CDR2 FQGNSA, per germline. This CDR3 is built from 15 residues. J lost 5 bases, V lost 5 bases, and 10 bases had no gene match. CDR3 protein: CASSPPRTGQTEAFF. The CDR3 DNA sequence: TGTGCCAGCAGCCCCCCCCGGACAGGGCAAACTGAAGCTTTCTTT.

The V and J genes are TRBV7-9 and TRBJ2-5; 12 bases are a match to TRBD1. CDR3 length: 14 residues. Germline values: CDR1 SEHNR, CDR2 FQNEAQ (reference sequence). After removal of 5 bases from V and 5 bases from J, the junction contained 3 bases not matched to a gene. CDR3 sequence (DNA): TGTGCCAGCAGCAAGGGACAGGGGGCGGAGACCCAGTACTTC. It codes for CASSKGQGAETQYF.